The 4 T cell receptor beta chains below come from one sample, sequenced in a study of T-cell memory formation after mild COVID-19 (dated by TCRdb to the early 2020s). Receptor amplification or capture employed 5' RACE. TCRdb lists the instrument as Illumina NovaSeq 6000. The public sequencing data were trimmed at Q25 with fastp and processed into clonotypes with MiXCR by TCRdb, which kept only in-frame beta chains. One record per CDR3 amino acid sequence lists the most common genes and DNA. The sample table holds around 82,000 distinct CDR3 sequences, of which 10% to 15% were seen once. The ten largest clones capture less than 45% of the sample. Sequences were obtained from PBMCs or a T cell subset sorted from them (not recorded which). The receptors shown here come from a man between 18 and 29 years old who had mild COVID-19 (a few samples of this study predate the infection). The sample titles of this study are shuffled in the database, so cell type and time point are left out; the donor was told from shared clones.

This sequence joins TRBV24-1 and TRBJ1-1; a possible D gene is TRBD1 (6 bases). Germline CDR1 and CDR2: KGHDR and SFDVKD. V lost 4 bases to trimming and J lost 5 bases, with 16 bases between them. The CDR3 loop spans 15 amino acids. In DNA, the CDR3 is TGTGCCACCAGTGACCTCCAGGGGAGAGGGACTGAAGCTTTCTTT. Its protein product is CATSDLQGRGTEAFF.

The rearrangement uses TRBV11-3 and TRBJ2-5; a weak D match, TRBD2 (5 bases). Per germline, CDR1 SGHNT and CDR2 YENEEA. CDR3 length: 13 residues. Trimming removed 5 bases from V and 4 bases from J, with 11 bases in between. In DNA, the CDR3 is TGTGCCAGCAGCCAAACGGCGGGAGAGACCCAGTACTTC. This gives the protein CASSQTAGETQYF.

In this sample, this clonotype turned up a few times. V is TRBV7-9 and J is TRBJ1-2, with D possibly being TRBD1 (5 bases). Trimming shortened V by 6 bases and J by 0 bases, and 11 bases separated the two germline ends. The V gene's germline CDR1 is SEHNR and CDR2 FQNEAQ (reference sequence). The CDR3 has 14 residues. The CDR3 region has the DNA TGTGCCAGCAGTACGACAGTTACTAACTATGGCTACACCTTC. This translates into CASSTTVTNYGYTF.

The chain carries TRBV15 and TRBJ2-7; the D gene is possibly TRBD2 (5 bases). Germline V CDR1 and CDR2: LNHNV, YYDKDF (reference sequence). This CDR3 has 13 amino acids. Trimming shortened V by 5 bases and J by 1 base, and 9 bases separated the two germline ends. Written as DNA, the CDR3 is TGTGCCACCAGCCGGGAAGTATCCTACGAGCAGTACTTC. Protein product: CATSREVSYEQYF. Using reference TRBV15 and TRBJ2-7 for the parts outside the CDR3, the full variable domain is DAMVIQNPRYQVTQFGKPVTLSCSQTLNHNVMYWYQQKSSQAPKLLFHYYDKDFNNEADTPDNFQSRRPNTSFCFLDIRSPGLGDTAMYLCATSREVSYEQYFGPGTRLTVT.